The 22 T cell receptor beta chains below were found in one sample sequenced in a study of blood T cell repertoires in COVID-19. Only in-frame clones appear in the TCRdb table, and some are missing; sequencing was by immunoSEQ multiplex PCR. The sample consists of tens of thousands of clones, around 90% of them appearing once. Sequencing used peripheral blood. These TCRs come from a woman in her seventies with acute or convalescent COVID-19.

The V gene is TRBV28, the J gene TRBJ1-4; D is perhaps TRBD1 (5 bases). CDR3 length: 14 residues. V was shortened by 3 bases and J by 5 bases, with 10 bases between the two germline ends. CDR1 MDHEN and CDR2 SYDVKM come from the germline V gene. CDR3 protein: CASSLAGDNEKLFF. CDR3 DNA sequence: TGTGCCAGCAGTTTGGCGGGGGACAATGAAAAACTGTTTTTT. Full variable domain (outside the CDR3, taken from reference TRBV28 and TRBJ1-4): DVKVTQSSRYLVKRTGEKVFLECVQDMDHENMFWYRQDPGLGLRLIYFSYDVKMKEKGDIPEGYSVSREKKERFSLILESASTNQTSMYLCASSLAGDNEKLFFGSGTQLSVL.

This chain links TRBV6-5 with TRBJ1-2; weak D call: TRBD1 (6 bases). Germline V gene lookup returns CDR1 MNHEY and CDR2 SVGAGI. Trimming removed 6 bases from V and 5 bases from J, with 16 bases in between. This CDR3 region has 14 residues. The CDR3 reads CASRVQGSSYGYTF. The CDR3 region has the DNA TGTGCCAGCAGAGTACAGGGATCTAGTTATGGCTACACCTTC.

V is TRBV19 and J is TRBJ1-2; D unclear. Germline CDR1 and CDR2: LNHDA and SQIVND (reference sequence). V was trimmed by 1 base and J by 2 bases, leaving 8 bases between them. The CDR3 loop spans 14 amino acids. CDR3 nucleotide sequence: TGTGCCAGTAGTATAGTCGTCGGGAACTATGGCTACACCTTC. This sequence encodes CASSIVVGNYGYTF.

The chain carries TRBV18 and TRBJ1-1, with a weak D call TRBD1 (6 bases). Trimming pared 8 bases from V and 0 bases from J, leaving 10 bases between. The CDR3 sequence is 13 residues long. Germline CDR1 is KGHSH and CDR2 is LQKENI. CDR3 sequence (DNA): TGTGCCAGCCAGGACAGCATGAACACTGAAGCTTTCTTT. Translating gives CASQDSMNTEAFF.

The chain recombines TRBV18 with TRBJ1-5; no reliable D call. The CDR3 has 17 amino acids. The V end lost 1 base, the J end lost 0 bases, and 13 bases lay between the germline ends. Looked up from germline, CDR1 is KGHSH and CDR2 is LQKENI. This chain's CDR3 is CASSPLPGVYSNQPQHF. The CDR3 DNA reads TGTGCCAGCTCACCACTTCCGGGAGTTTATAGCAATCAGCCCCAGCATTTT.

The genes are TRBV6-5 and TRBJ1-3; D gene uncertain. The CDR3 has 14 residues. Trimming left V 11 bases short and J 3 bases short, with 17 bases between. CDR1 MNHEY and CDR2 SVGAGI come from the germline V gene. CDR3 residues: CAPPGSGRGNTIYF. The DNA of the CDR3 is TGTGCCCCCCCCGGTAGTGGTCGTGGAAACACCATATATTTT.

The V call is TRBV6-5, the J call TRBJ1-1, with D perhaps TRBD1 (5 bases). The length of the CDR3 is 14 residues. CDR1 is MNHEY, CDR2 SVGAGI, per germline. Trimming cost V 6 bases and J 0 bases, with 11 bases left between them. The CDR3 coding sequence is TGTGCCAGCAGCCTAACAGGACTGAACACTGAAGCTTTCTTT. Translated: CASSLTGLNTEAFF.

The chain recombines TRBV2 with TRBJ2-7, with TRBD1 identical over 7 bases. This CDR3 region has 13 residues. Germline V CDR1 and CDR2: SNHLY, FYNNEI. The junction had 8 bases not matched to a gene; V was cut back by 6 bases and J by 6 bases. The CDR3 sequence: CASRGDSQSEQYF. CDR3 in DNA: TGTGCCAGCAGGGGGGACAGCCAGTCCGAGCAGTACTTC.

The DNA of the CDR3 is TGTGCCAGCAGTTACGAGGGGACAGCTAATTCACCCCTCCACTTT. Translation gives CASSYEGTANSPLHF. V and J are TRBV6-5 and TRBJ1-6, with 7 nucleotides matching TRBD1. Germline V gene sequence: CDR1 MNHEY, CDR2 SVGAGI. This CDR3 is 15 amino acids long. The V gene end was trimmed by 2 bases and the J gene end by 6 bases; junction bases not matched to a gene: 4.

This chain uses TRBV5-1 with TRBJ1-1, with D unclear. The V end lost 2 bases, the J end lost 1 base, and 9 bases lay between the germline ends. The CDR3 extends over 14 amino acids. Looked up from germline, CDR1 is SGHRS and CDR2 is YFSETQ. The CDR3 loop is CASSFQAQNTEAFF. In DNA, the CDR3 is TGCGCCAGCAGCTTCCAGGCCCAGAACACTGAAGCTTTCTTT.

The chain employs TRBV5-1 and TRBJ1-2, with 10 bases aligning to TRBD1. The junction had 6 bases not matched to a gene; V was cut back by 4 bases and J by 3 bases. Per the germline V gene, CDR1 is SGHRS and CDR2 is YFSETQ. The CDR3 spans 15 residues. The CDR3 bases are TGCGCCAGCAGCCCGGGAGGGACAGGGGACTATGGCTACACCTTC. Its translation: CASSPGGTGDYGYTF.

This clone is a singleton in its sample. The V gene is TRBV10-1, the J gene TRBJ1-2; tentative D call: TRBD1 (5 bases). V lost 4 bases and J lost 8, with 17 bases in between. The CDR3 is 14 residues long. CDR1 is WNHNN and CDR2 is SYGVQD in the germline V gene (reference sequence). The CDR3 reads CASSAGLNLRGYTF. CDR3 in DNA: TGCGCCAGCAGTGCGGGACTTAATCTTCGCGGCTACACCTTC.

The V and J genes are TRBV9 and TRBJ2-1; 8 nucleotides line up with TRBD2. Per the germline V gene, CDR1 is SGDLS and CDR2 is YYNGEE. The CDR3 has 15 amino acids. Trimming took 0 bases from V and 3 from J; bases not matched to a gene: 2. The CDR3 DNA is TGTGCCAGCAGCGTAGACAGCGGGGGCTACAATGAGCAGTTCTTC. It specifies CASSVDSGGYNEQFF.

This sequence joins TRBV5-6 and TRBJ2-3, with D unclear. V was shortened by 4 bases and J by 4 bases, with 4 bases between the two germline ends. The CDR3 runs 11 residues. The germline V gene encodes CDR1 SGHDT and CDR2 YYEEEE. CDR3 coding DNA: TGTGCCAGCAGCCTGTCAGATACGCAGTATTTT. This encodes CASSLSDTQYF.

This chain joins TRBV28 and TRBJ1-5; 11 positions match TRBD1. The CDR3 has 16 amino acids. Germline lookup yields CDR1 MDHEN and CDR2 SYDVKM. The V and J ends lost 4 bases and 6 bases, in that order; junction bases with no gene match: 8. CDR3 in DNA: TGTGCCAGCAGTTGGTTAAGGACAGGGGGCACTCAGCCCCAGCATTTT. The encoded protein is CASSWLRTGGTQPQHF.

V and J are TRBV5-1 and TRBJ1-1; 10 bases are a match to TRBD1. The CDR3 covers 13 residues. Germline V gene sequence: CDR1 SGHRS, CDR2 YFSETQ. Losses at the gene ends were 1 base for V and 7 bases for J; bases not matched to a gene: 1. The CDR3 spells CASSLWDRGEAFF. The CDR3 DNA reads as TGCGCCAGCAGCTTGTGGGACAGGGGTGAAGCTTTCTTT.

Notes on this clone: The same CDR3 can be traced to other DNA sequences in this sample. V gene TRBV5-1 combines with J gene TRBJ1-1; maybe TRBD1 (6 bases). Trimming cost V 0 bases and J 0 bases, with 6 bases left between them. CDR1 is SGHRS and CDR2 is YFSETQ in the germline V gene. There are 14 residues in the CDR3. The CDR3 DNA is TGCGCCAGCAGCTTGGAGGGGGTGAACACTGAAGCTTTCTTT. Translating it yields CASSLEGVNTEAFF.

The V gene is TRBV24-1, the J gene TRBJ2-7, with a weak D call TRBD1 (6 bases). The V end lost 7 bases, the J end lost 6 bases, and 15 bases lay between the germline ends. Germline V gene data show CDR1 as KGHDR and CDR2 as SFDVKD. CDR3 length: 13 residues. CDR3 sequence: CATRSGTSCEQYV. The CDR3 nucleotides read TGTGCCACCAGGTCCGGGACATCATGCGAGCAGTACGTC.

This chain links TRBV5-1 with TRBJ2-1, with D perhaps matching TRBD2 (5 bases). The CDR3 extends over 14 amino acids. V was shortened by 2 bases and J by 6 bases, with 12 bases between the two germline ends. The germline V gene encodes CDR1 SGHRS and CDR2 YFSETQ. CDR3 sequence reads: CASSLFRTANEQFF. In DNA, the CDR3 is TGCGCCAGCAGCTTATTCAGGACTGCCAATGAGCAGTTCTTC.

The chain uses TRBV6-2 or TRBV6-3 and TRBJ2-7; 7 positions match TRBD1. The germline CDR1 and CDR2 sequences are MNHEY and SVGEGT. The CDR3 runs 14 residues. Trimming took 2 bases from V and 2 from J; bases not matched to a gene: 3. The chain's CDR3 is CASSYKGAPYEQYV. CDR3 nucleotide sequence: TGTGCCAGCAGTTACAAGGGGGCGCCCTACGAGCAGTACGTC.

The chain is built from TRBV5-1 and TRBJ1-2; the D gene is possibly TRBD1 (5 bases). Per the germline V gene, CDR1 is SGHRS and CDR2 is YFSETQ. V was clipped by 1 base and J by 3 bases, with 13 bases between them. This CDR3 is 15 amino acids long. CDR3 nucleotide sequence: TGCGCCAGCAGCTTGTCTCAGGGCGCCGACTATGGCTACACCTTC. Translation gives CASSLSQGADYGYTF.

This sequence joins TRBV6-1 and TRBJ1-2; 8 bases fit TRBD1. The length of the CDR3 is 16 residues. The trim removed 2 bases at V and 6 bases at J, leaving 11 bases unmatched. The germline CDR1 and CDR2 sequences are MNHNS and SASEGT. CDR3 nucleotides: TGTGCCAGCAGTGAACCCGGGGACAGGTCGAGTGATGGCTACACCTTC. This sequence encodes CASSEPGDRSSDGYTF.